The T cell receptor beta chain described here comes from a study of blood T cell repertoires in COVID-19. For the study at large: The United States, Italy and Spain supplied acute and convalescent COVID-19 samples. T cells, B-cell-depleted T cells, or PBMCs supplied cDNA or gDNA.

Method: immunoSEQ multiplex PCR; TCRdb's copy keeps in-frame clones and lacks some. Of around 99,000 clones listed, over 65% are singletons. Germline assignment: CDR1 MNHEY and CDR2 SVGAGI. V gave up 6 bases and J gave up 0 bases, with 12 bases separating them. CDR3 size: 15 residues. V and J are TRBV6-5 and TRBJ1-5; D may be TRBD1 (6 bases). The sample was peripheral blood. The sequence came from a woman in her sixties or seventies with acute or convalescent COVID-19. The CDR3 coding sequence is TGTGCCAGCAGGCCGGGACACTTTAGCAATCAGCCCCAGCATTTT. This sequence encodes CASRPGHFSNQPQHF.